This T cell receptor (beta chain) was recovered during a study of monozygotic twins with inflammatory bowel disease. CDR1 SQVTM and CDR2 ANQGSEA come from the germline V gene. The CDR3 runs to 14 residues. TCR libraries were prepared from about 3,400 ng total RNA each. Using eight separate reactions per sample, the authors generated cDNA. Following a re-call of the 5' RACE reads, TCRdb has one entry per CDR3 protein and lacks DNA. The listing contains 95,000 to 110,000 distinct CDR3 sequences. The sequence was collected from a human donor with ulcerative colitis or Crohn's disease, or a healthy co-twin of an affected twin (not recorded which). What was sequenced was blood. The chain carries TRBV29-1 and TRBJ1-3. CDR3 residues: CSGRRQESGNTIYF.